The source of this T cell receptor beta chain is a study of T cell responses to AZD1222 COVID-19 vaccine. Study-level points and caveats: The sample set comprised mostly white British donors with more females, and clonal diversity was possibly underestimated. Spike-specific TCR breadth rose after two AZD1222 doses, and depth rose as well. Seropositivity was recorded at baseline in only a handful of AZD1222 recipients.

This clone was recorded only once. Its cognate antigen is unknown. The CDR3 spans 15 residues. V dropped 0 bases and J dropped 3 bases, with 11 bases sitting between them. From germline, CDR1 is LNHDA and CDR2 SQIVND (reference sequence). The method was immunoSEQ multiplex PCR; TCRdb's version includes in-frame clones alone and lacks a portion of them. The profile shows 150,000 to 200,000 clones, approximately 95% of them singletons. Sequencing was performed on peripheral blood, taken 28 days after the second dose of the MenACWY control vaccine. This clonotype originated in an adult who received the MenACWY meningococcal vaccine as a control. The V call is TRBV19, the J call TRBJ1-1; maybe TRBD1 (5 bases). The CDR3 nucleotides read TGTGCCAGTAGTATAGATCTTCCAGGGTACACTGAAGCTTTCTTT. Its protein is CASSIDLPGYTEAFF.